This TCR beta chain appears in the sequencing data of a study of long-term antiretroviral therapy in people with HIV (dated 2022 in TCRdb). In the study overall: The earliest samples were collected about a decade before the 2015 WHO recommendation for immediate ART, when ART was typically delayed until CD4 counts fell. Whether ART initiation and durable HIV suppression were associated with changes in peripheral blood TRB repertoire composition and diversity was tested in a retrospective serial study. The cohort contributed about 200 cryopreserved PBMC samples from 30 adults with confirmed HIV infection, collected serially over a mean of about 6 years (range 1-12). Eleven of the 30 participants with HIV were female. Test extractions of a monoclonal T-cell line alongside approximately 34 polyclonal samples showed no cross-contamination during QIAcube processing.

Here is what the overall study found, with its caveats: Unsorted PBMC were profiled instead of sorted CD4+ and CD8+ T cells because pre-ART samples had limited cell numbers. The samples span the years 2004 to 2017, and the ART regimens used at that time may not be as effective as current regimens. At every time point, the repertoire was dominated by expanded TRB clones first identified before ART initiation, although this dominance fluctuated and, in many PLHIV, declined after ART. Starting ART was linked to a significant rise in TRB diversity, yet even after long-term ART the diversity remained significantly lower than in transplant donor controls. CDR3 length ranges in HIV repertoires were narrower than in controls, and network structure suggested an antigen-experienced repertoire with only a slight naive shift after ART. Owing to limited PBMC availability, only the TCR beta chain was sequenced, without alpha chain pairing. Inferences about post-ART repertoire changes are limited because no data were available on ART adherence, viral resistance or therapy changes.

Remarks on this clone: Its cognate antigen has yet to be identified. No much larger clone is present one base from it, and per-base qualities are unavailable.

Participants were included only if at least one PBMC sample before ART initiation and at least two post-ART samples were available. Treatment was received in the United States of America by all participants with HIV. Before DNA extraction, cryopreserved samples of roughly 0.95-10 million PBMC were thawed and washed. At the time of the earliest PBMC sample, participants with HIV were aged between roughly 20 and 54 years. Each participant contributed PBMC samples from 1-4 timepoints before ART initiation and 2-8 timepoints after ART initiation, with a median of 7 samples. For every participant, serial HIV viral load, CD4+ T-cell count, ART history and demographic data were obtained. Using a Qiagen kit on a QIAcube, genomic DNA was extracted from unsorted PBMC, with samples processed in batches of 12. The immunoSEQ hsTCRB v3.0 assay was used at survey level resolution to sequence the TRB variable region. The target sequencing depth for TRB was about 40,000-55,000 T-cell genomes per sample. An Illumina MiSeq with a v3 150-cycle kit was used to sequence the pooled TRB libraries. In the authors' own workflow: Repertoire analysis was performed in R inside a reproducible Nextflow workflow that covered QC, data transformation and analysis. LymphoSeq2, an R package for exploring AIRR-Seq data, was used to implement custom analyses. Several samples that produced fewer than 5000 total TRB sequences were removed, so fewer than 200 HIV repertoires were analyzed. Among the approximately 180 HIV repertoires that were kept, some 60 were collected before ART initiation and roughly 130 were collected after ART initiation. Repertoires were downsampled to 5000 TRB nucleotide sequences, and summary statistics were averaged over 100 downsampling iterations. TRB sequences were retained for analysis only if CDR3 regions of at least seven amino acids were present. Two measures captured diversity: a Shannon entropy-derived clonality score and the Gini coefficient. In repertoire networks, the top 5000 CDR3 amino acid sequences were linked whenever an edit distance of one separated two sequences. For TRB CDR3 amino acid sequences, antigen specificity groups and MHC restriction were predicted with GLIPH2. To flag known CMV, EBV, HIV or tissue antigen associations, CDR3 amino acid sequences were matched against VDJdb and McPAS-TCR. Pre-ART, post-ART and control groups were compared with Wilcoxon signed-rank tests and Holm-Bonferroni correction. Drawn from immuneACCESS, this table holds only the in-frame rearrangements with V and J called that TCRdb kept. Clones are partly lost; checked studies trace under half to an unresolved V gene and leave the rest unexplained. V, J and clone size are taken as reported in that table, and D and trimming were inferred from the DNA itself. The sample contains some 34,000 clones, 79% of them found a single time. The ten largest make up under 4% of the sample.

The receptor was isolated from a man aged 18 to 30 with HIV. The sample here was unsorted PBMCs, taken 1.9 years after starting antiretroviral therapy.

The nucleotide sequence is TGTGCCAGTAGTCAGGGGCGCAATCAGCCCCAGCATTTT. Its translation reads: CASSQGRNQPQHF. The chain is encoded by TRBV19 joined to TRBJ1-5; TRBD1 is a possible D gene, resting on 6 matching bases. There are 13 amino acids in the CDR3, from cysteine to phenylalanine inclusive. Left in the record is the CDR3 DNA by itself, 39 bases read in frame from the first base. For CDR1 and CDR2, the germline V gene (reference sequence) lists LNHDA and SQIVND. The V end loses 5 bases and the J end loses 2 bases, and a stretch of 7 bases separates them.